This T cell receptor beta chain was captured by sequencing in a study of identical twins (dated by TCRdb to about 2016). For context, the study as a whole: To test whether fetal clonotypes persist, this study deep-sequenced TCR alpha and beta repertoires from monozygotic twins, from unrelated adults of various ages, and from cord blood. To rule out contamination, replicate twin experiments were performed at different times with different library preparation protocols.

Every donor was a healthy Caucasian. Three pairs of female monozygotic twins, all aged about 18 to 30 years, made up the twin cohort. CD4+ and CD8+ T cell populations were isolated with positive isolation kits from Invitrogen. Overall results and qualifications from the work: Compared with coincidental sharing between unrelated individuals, out-of-frame TCR alpha sequences shared between twins showed an excess of sequences with low generation probability. Abundant cord blood beta clonotypes had fewer insertions, young adult naive repertoires showed a similar but weaker trend, and memory repertoires showed no such trend. Excess twin sharing in beta out-of-frame sequences was weaker because fewer shared sequences lowered the signal-to-noise ratio. Recombination models systematically underestimated out-of-frame TCR alpha sharing in monozygotic twins but agreed with sharing between unrelated individuals. Because the same donors could not be followed over many years, the conclusions depended on cross-sectional statistical analysis. Zero-insertion analyses could be partly confounded by invariant T cells such as MAIT and iNKT, although diverse VJ usage argued against such confounding for most clonotypes.

This clonotype was detected a few times. No antigen is known for it. No much larger clone is present one base from it, and per-base qualities are unavailable. V and J are truncated by 4 bases and 3 bases respectively, leaving an intervening sequence of 16 bases. The germline V gene (reference sequence) sets CDR1 to DFQATT and CDR2 to SNEGSKA. The CDR3 holds 15 amino acids from the cysteine to the phenylalanine. Only the CDR3 region is kept as DNA, spanning 45 bases read in frame from base 1. Library generation was performed with 5' RACE. The instrument given in TCRdb is Illumina HiSeq 2000. Template switching added a universal primer binding site, and the final cDNA carried a unique molecular identifier that allowed TCR cDNA molecules to be counted accurately. First-strand cDNA for TCR alpha and beta chains was synthesized from specific primers in the conserved constant-segment region. To control for contamination, each cDNA library was double barcoded with a SMART-Mk sample barcode plus Illumina barcodes. TruSeq adapter sequences along with Illumina sample barcodes were introduced in two successive PCR steps. TCR alpha and beta cDNA libraries were sequenced on the Illumina HiSeq platform with custom primers. From the authors' description of their analysis: MiGEC processed the raw reads to extract unique molecular identifiers, while MiXCR was used to determine the CDR3 positions. Recombination models were inferred per individual with the repgenHMM and IGoR tools using an EM algorithm. Shared clonotypes were analyzed with the tcR package in R, and sharing was normalized by the product of cloneset sizes. Out-of-frame nonproductive sequences were analyzed to study raw recombination free of thymic and clonal selection effects. Through fastp at Q25 and MiXCR, TCRdb rebuilt clones from the public reads, retaining in-frame beta chains. Rows with one shared CDR3 protein collapse into an entry with the most common genes and DNA. The V and J calls come from TCRdb's annotation, not from the publication. Here the sample has about 520,000 distinct CDR3 sequences; about 20% occur a single time. 0.91% of the sample is in the top ten clones.

This same sample was also part of a study on T cells expressing NK-cell markers. The second study's paper adds: In sorted CD3+CD56+NKG2C+, CD3+CD56+NKG2C- and CD3+CD56-NKG2C+ T-cell subsets from eight donors, TCR beta-chain repertoires were profiled. Among the eight sequenced donors, only one was HCMV-seronegative, while the other seven were HCMV-seropositive. To restrict sorting to alphabetaTCR-expressing T cells, an anti-gammadeltaTCR antibody was added in several experiments. In over five donors, the dominant CD3+CD56+NKG2C+ clonotypes were found to rank among the top 10 CD8+ clonotypes and to make up 1.0-7.0% of CD8+ T cells. Those dominant clonotypes were again the most abundant among CD3+CD56-NKG2C+ cells in a handful of donors, at about 28.3-60.1%. Whether the expanded NKG2C-expressing T cell clones were specific for HCMV antigens remained unclear. The eight sequenced donors were randomly selected healthy volunteers, three men and five women. HCMV-specific IgG was detected in serum with a commercial ELISA kit to determine HCMV serostatus. MIGEC was used to demultiplex reads and group the reads by UMI, and MiTCR was used to assemble and quantify clonotypes. Only TCR cDNA sequences supported by at least two reads were kept to exclude erroneous sequences. The tcR package was used for downstream repertoire analysis, and clonotypes were matched across fractions by CDR3 nucleotide sequence plus V segment. Antigen specificity was annotated against VDJdb with VDJmatch, allowing one amino acid substitution in CDR3.

The chain was built from TRBV20-1 and TRBJ2-1; the D gene is perhaps TRBD2, on 5 matching bases. The sequencing input was CD4+ T cells sorted from blood. The source is a young woman in good health. The CDR3 corresponds to CSANPLGRSYNEQFF. The sequenced DNA: TGCAGTGCTAACCCCTTGGGGAGAAGCTACAATGAGCAGTTCTTC.